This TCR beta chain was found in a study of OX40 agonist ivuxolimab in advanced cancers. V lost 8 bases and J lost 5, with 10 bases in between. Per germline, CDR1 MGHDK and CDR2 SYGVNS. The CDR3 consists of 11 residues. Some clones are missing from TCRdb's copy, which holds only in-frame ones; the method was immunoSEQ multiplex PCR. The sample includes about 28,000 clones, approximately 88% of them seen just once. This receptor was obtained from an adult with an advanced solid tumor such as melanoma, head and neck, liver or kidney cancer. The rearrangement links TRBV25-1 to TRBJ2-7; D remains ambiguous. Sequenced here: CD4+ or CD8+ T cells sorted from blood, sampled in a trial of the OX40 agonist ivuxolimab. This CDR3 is CASATGDEQYF. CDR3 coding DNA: TGTGCCAGCGCGACTGGGGACGAGCAGTACTTC.